This T cell receptor beta chain emerged from a study of T cells after posttransplantation cyclophosphamide. Findings of the study overall: After PTCy, TRB diversity resembled that of CNI/methotrexate controls. Later blood repertoires were often dominated by clones from the donor CD8+ memory compartment. Skin or GI-infiltrating T cells shared few TRB sequences with blood.

Worth noting for this clone: Its specificity is not known.

Germline loops: CDR1 SEHNR, CDR2 FQNEAQ (reference sequence). The J segment lost 7 bases and the V segment lost 5 bases, leaving 13 bases of the junction unmatched. This CDR3 is 16 amino acids long. Treatment was busulfan-fludarabine conditioning, a marrow graft, and cyclophosphamide on days +3 and +4. Produced via immunoSEQ multiplex PCR; TCRdb's table is partial and in-frame only. The top ten clones hold about 56% of a sample with 850 to 950 clones, 59% of them seen once. The material was CD8+ T cells sorted from blood, obtained after allogeneic stem cell transplant with posttransplant cyclophosphamide. The receptor's source is a male patient aged 50 to 59 who received an allogeneic stem cell transplant from an unrelated donor, was CMV-positive, and had acute GVHD only. Some T cells may be provided by the graft donor. The chain carries TRBV7-9 and TRBJ2-1, with 8 bases that match TRBD2. The CDR3 is CASSPGNGTRRNEQFF. The CDR3 DNA reads as TGTGCCAGCAGCCCAGGGAACGGGACTAGAAGGAATGAGCAGTTCTTC.